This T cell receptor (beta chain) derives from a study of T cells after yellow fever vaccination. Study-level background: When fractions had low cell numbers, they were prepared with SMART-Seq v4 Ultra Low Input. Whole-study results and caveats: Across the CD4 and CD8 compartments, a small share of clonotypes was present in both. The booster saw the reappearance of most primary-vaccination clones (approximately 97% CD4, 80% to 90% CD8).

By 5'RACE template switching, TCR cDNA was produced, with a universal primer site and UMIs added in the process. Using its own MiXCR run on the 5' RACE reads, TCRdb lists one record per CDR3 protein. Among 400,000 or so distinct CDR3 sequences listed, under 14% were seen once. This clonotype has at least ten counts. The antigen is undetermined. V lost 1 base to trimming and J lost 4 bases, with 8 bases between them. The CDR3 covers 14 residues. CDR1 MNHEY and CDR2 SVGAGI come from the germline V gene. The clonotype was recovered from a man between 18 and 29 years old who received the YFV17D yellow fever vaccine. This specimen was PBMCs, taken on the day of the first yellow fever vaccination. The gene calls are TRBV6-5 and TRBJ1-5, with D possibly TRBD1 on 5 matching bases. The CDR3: CASSYFPGNQPQHF. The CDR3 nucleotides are TGTGCCAGCAGTTACTTTCCAGGGAATCAGCCCCAGCATTTT.